This T cell receptor (beta chain) was recovered during a study of blood T cell repertoires in COVID-19. Germline lookup yields CDR1 LNHDA and CDR2 SQIVND (reference sequence). CDR3 length equals 15 residues. V was pared by 6 bases and J by 1 base, with 6 bases of the junction left unmatched. Those who participated ranged in age from roughly 18 to 90 years and resided in 20 to 30 US areas. Authors' data handling: Using reference gene primer amplification, nucleated cell counts were estimated. Produced via immunoSEQ multiplex PCR; TCRdb's table is partial and in-frame only. V, J and clone size reflect that table, while D and trimming were determined from the DNA. There are around 310,000 clones in the sample; under 90% occur only once, and over 9% lies in the top ten.

The sequencing sample was made of PBMCs or T cells enriched from blood (not recorded which). The clonotype originates from a woman aged 25 to 39 who had recovered from COVID-19. The chain couples TRBV19 to TRBJ1-2, with 9 nucleotides matching TRBD1. CDR3 region: CASSRQGVDNYGYTF. CDR3 sequence (DNA): TGTGCCAGTAGCAGACAGGGGGTCGATAACTATGGCTACACCTTC.